The T cell receptor (beta chain) described here comes from a study of response to subunit inactivated influenza vaccine. Notes on the study in general: It was suggested by the authors that few new T cells are recruited by each seasonal influenza vaccination.

This clonotype was detected a few times. Its antigen is unknown. TCRdb reprocessed the RT-PCR reads via MiXCR and lists one record per CDR3 protein. The repertoire holds hundreds of thousands of distinct CDR3 sequences, with about 14% as singletons. The germline gives CDR1 DFQATT, CDR2 SNEGSKA (reference sequence). The CDR3 sequence is 13 residues long. Trimming removed 5 bases from V and 10 bases from J; junction bases left unmatched: 13. This clonotype was obtained from a man aged 50 to 60 who received an inactivated influenza vaccine. The genes are TRBV20-1 and TRBJ1-1; 7 bases are a match to TRBD1. Material: PBMCs from blood, obtained roughly 2 weeks before vaccination. CDR3 region: CSAARQGGLGAFF. The CDR3 DNA reads TGCAGTGCTGCCCGGCAGGGGGGACTTGGAGCTTTCTTT.